A single sample gave rise to the 18 T cell receptor beta chains below, sequenced in a study of blood T cell repertoires in COVID-19. The protocol was immunoSEQ multiplex PCR, while the TCRdb copy is restricted to in-frame clones and leaves out a portion. The sample consists of roughly 250,000 clones, approximately 90% of them appearing once. The source material was peripheral blood. These receptors all come from a man between 25 and 39 years old with acute or convalescent COVID-19.

The chain joins TRBV19 to TRBJ1-3; D is unresolved. The CDR3 length is 13 residues. Per the germline V gene, CDR1 is LNHDA and CDR2 is SQIVND (reference sequence). The V end lost 6 bases, the J end lost 4 bases, and 10 bases lay between the germline ends. This CDR3 is CASRSDYGNTIYF. CDR3 DNA: TGTGCCAGTAGGTCGGACTACGGAAACACCATATATTTT.

The chain couples TRBV29-1 to TRBJ1-2; D not certain. Trimming removed 5 bases from V and 2 bases from J, with 12 bases in between. The CDR3 is 13 residues long. Germline-derived CDR1 and CDR2 are SQVTM and ANQGSEA. DNA of the CDR3: TGCAGCGTTCCTGAGATTTCGAACTATGGCTACACCTTC. Translated: CSVPEISNYGYTF.

This clone was counted a single time. This rearrangement joins TRBV6-5 to TRBJ2-7, with D perhaps TRBD1 (6 bases). CDR1 and CDR2 from the germline V gene are MNHEY and SVGAGI. Between the trimmed V and J ends, which lost 6 bases and 4 bases, there was a span of 16 bases. The CDR3 has 14 residues. In nucleotides, the CDR3 is TGTGCCAGCAGCTCCTATGGACAGCAGTACGAGCAGTACTTC. Encoded protein: CASSSYGQQYEQYF.

This clone has just a few counts. The chain has TRBV5-1 and TRBJ1-1, with 7 positions matching TRBD1. Germline assignment: CDR1 SGHRS and CDR2 YFSETQ. The CDR3 runs to 15 residues. Trimming removed 3 bases from V and 1 base from J; junction bases left unmatched: 6. The CDR3 protein is CASSWSGGTNTEAFF. In DNA, the CDR3 is TGCGCCAGCAGCTGGTCAGGGGGGACGAACACTGAAGCTTTCTTT.

This chain joins TRBV2 and TRBJ2-1; TRBD2 agrees at 7 bases. J gave up 6 bases and V 1 base, and 6 bases lay outside the gene matches. CDR3 length: 15 amino acids. Germline V gene lookup returns CDR1 SNHLY and CDR2 FYNNEI. The chain's CDR3 is CASSEEVGLVNEQFF. The DNA for the CDR3 is TGTGCCAGCAGTGAAGAGGTAGGACTAGTCAATGAGCAGTTCTTC.

This rearrangement joins TRBV5-6 to TRBJ2-2; the match to TRBD2 covers 11 bases. The germline CDR1 and CDR2 sequences are SGHDT and YYEEEE. Trimming cost V 5 bases and J 7 bases; bases outside gene matches: 7. The CDR3 runs to 15 residues. CDR3 protein: CASSRIAGGFGELFF. CDR3 in DNA: TGTGCCAGCAGTCGGATAGCGGGAGGGTTCGGGGAGCTGTTTTTT.

This chain links TRBV28 with TRBJ1-2; D is undetermined. V was cut by 6 bases and J by 4 bases, with 9 bases left in between. The CDR3 is 12 residues long. From germline, CDR1 is MDHEN and CDR2 SYDVKM. The CDR3 coding sequence is TGTGCCAGCAGAGAGAATAGCTATGGCTACACCTTC. Amino acid sequence: CASRENSYGYTF.

This chain connects TRBV2 to TRBJ1-4, with D perhaps matching TRBD1 (5 bases). Trimming removed 10 bases at V and 0 bases at J, with 12 bases between. From germline, CDR1 is SNHLY and CDR2 FYNNEI. The CDR3 is made up of 14 amino acids. CDR3 region: CATRQQATNEKLFF. CDR3 DNA: TGTGCCACCAGACAGCAAGCAACTAATGAAAAACTGTTTTTT.

The chain is built from TRBV27 and TRBJ2-2; D is perhaps TRBD1 (6 bases). The CDR3 covers 16 residues. Trimming pared 0 bases from V and 7 bases from J, leaving 15 bases between. The germline V gene encodes CDR1 MNHEY and CDR2 SMNVEV (reference sequence). CDR3 amino acids: CASSLSSGVFIGELFF. The DNA of the CDR3 is TGTGCCAGCAGTTTATCGTCAGGGGTTTTTATCGGGGAGCTGTTTTTT.

V gene TRBV27 combines with J gene TRBJ2-7, with D maybe TRBD1 (6 bases). V was trimmed by 7 bases and J by 3 bases, leaving 13 bases between them. The length of the CDR3 is 13 residues. Per germline, CDR1 MNHEY and CDR2 SMNVEV (reference sequence). This CDR3 reads CASMGAPLYEQYF. The CDR3 nucleotides are TGTGCCAGCATGGGGGCCCCTCTCTACGAGCAGTACTTC.

This sequence joins TRBV19 and TRBJ1-4; 7 positions match TRBD1. Germline-derived CDR1 and CDR2 are LNHDA and SQIVND (reference sequence). The CDR3 is 15 amino acids. The V gene end was trimmed by 6 bases and the J gene end by 4 bases; junction bases not matched to a gene: 8. The CDR3 DNA follows: TGTGCCAGTAGGACCGGGACAGCTAATAATGAAAAACTGTTTTTT. Residues: CASRTGTANNEKLFF.

The chain has TRBV5-1 and TRBJ2-1; 12 nucleotides agree with TRBD2. The CDR3 length is 14 residues. The germline V gene has CDR1 SGHRS and CDR2 YFSETQ. V was clipped by 7 bases and J by 10 bases; unmatched bases: 9. The CDR3 loop reads CASASSGGEREQFF. The CDR3 DNA follows: TGCGCCAGCGCCTCTAGCGGGGGGGAGAGAGAGCAGTTCTTC.

The chain combines TRBV5-4 with TRBJ2-1, with 7 bases aligning to TRBD1. The CDR3 extends over 16 amino acids. J gave up 0 bases and V 2 bases, and 5 bases lay outside the gene matches. The germline V gene encodes CDR1 SGHNT and CDR2 YYREEE (reference sequence). The CDR3 sequence is CASSLGGGGSYNEQFF. In DNA, the CDR3 is TGTGCCAGCAGCTTAGGGGGCGGCGGCTCCTACAATGAGCAGTTCTTC.

This clone came up many times. The genes are TRBV5-6 and TRBJ2-5, with 8 bases aligning to TRBD2. The CDR3 has 13 residues. Unmatched junction bases numbered 5, after V lost 9 bases and J lost 1 base. CDR1 is SGHDT, CDR2 YYEEEE, per germline. The chain's CDR3 is CATRAGAQETQYF. CDR3 DNA: TGTGCCACCCGAGCGGGGGCCCAAGAGACCCAGTACTTC.

This clone was seen more than once but under ten times. The chain uses TRBV30 and TRBJ1-5, with 8 bases fitting TRBD1. Trimming removed 2 bases from V and 5 bases from J; junction bases left unmatched: 8. From germline, CDR1 is GTSNPN and CDR2 SVGIG (reference sequence). The CDR3 extends over 15 amino acids. CDR3 coding DNA: TGTGCCTGGAGTAGGACAGGGAGGACTTATCAGCCCCAGCATTTT. Its translation is CAWSRTGRTYQPQHF.

This clone appeared once. The chain employs TRBV5-1 and TRBJ1-2; no reliable D call. The V gene lost 0 bases and the J gene lost 3 bases, with 12 bases spanning the gap. Germline V gene data show CDR1 as SGHRS and CDR2 as YFSETQ. The CDR3 is 15 residues long. The CDR3 coding sequence is TGCGCCAGCAGCTTGGGTCTAGGGAGGGACTATGGCTACACCTTC. Amino acids: CASSLGLGRDYGYTF.

The gene calls are TRBV6-5 and TRBJ1-2; 10 bases are a match to TRBD1. The CDR3 loop spans 13 amino acids. With 5 bases clipped from V and 5 bases from J, the junction kept 2 bases outside the gene matches. Germline V gene lookup returns CDR1 MNHEY and CDR2 SVGAGI. CDR3 in DNA: TGTGCCAGCAGTAGGGGACAGGGGTATGGCTACACCTTC. Amino acid sequence: CASSRGQGYGYTF.

The chain combines TRBV14 with TRBJ2-3, with no clear D. The CDR3 totals 16 residues. Germline V gene data show CDR1 as SGHDN and CDR2 as FVKESK. V gave up 1 base and J gave up 2 bases, with 13 bases separating them. In nucleotides, the CDR3 is TGTGCCAGCAGCCAAGTTGGCTACAGAACCACAGATACGCAGTATTTT. Translation: CASSQVGYRTTDTQYF.